This T cell receptor (beta chain) stems from a study of cytomegalovirus exposure and HLA in healthy donors. The germline gives CDR1 LNHDA, CDR2 SQIVND (reference sequence). The CDR3 has 13 amino acids. Trimming shortened V by 5 bases and J by 4 bases, and 11 bases separated the two germline ends. PCR employed 60 Vbeta and 13 Jbeta primers. Sequencing used immunoSEQ multiplex PCR; TCRdb keeps in-frame clones, though not all of them. The repertoire table contains under 200,000 clones. This chain uses TRBV19 with TRBJ1-2; no firm D call. Sequencing input: PBMCs. This TCR was recovered from a woman aged 18-29 years in good health and CMV-seropositive. Here the CDR3 DNA reads TGTGCCAGTAGTCTAATCCAGGCCTATGGCTACACCTTC. Translation gives CASSLIQAYGYTF.